The entry below describes one T cell receptor (beta chain). The antigen is not known. Germline-derived CDR1 and CDR2 are ENHRY and SYGVKD. This CDR3 comprises 14 residues. With 4 bases clipped from V and 3 bases from J, the junction kept 4 bases outside the gene matches. The investigators split CD4+ cells into a CD45RA+ naive subset and a CD45RA-negative memory subset. Every immunoSEQ plate was one replicate of a subset's evenly spread DNA. TCRdb's table, derived via immunoSEQ multiplex PCR, lists solely in-frame clones and lacks some. This table has about 1.5 million clones, approximately 98% appearing once. This sample was included in a study of shared clonotypes between healthy human individuals. In the study overall: CD4 naive and memory got three plates each, CD8 naive two, CD8 memory one.

Study findings and constraints: Non-shared clonotypes had lower generation probabilities than clonotypes shared by all four sorted-subset donors.

The chain recombines TRBV10-3 with TRBJ2-7; TRBD2 matches at 9 bases. The material sequenced was naive CD4+ T cells sorted from blood. Subset noted: CD45RA+ positively selected. The clonotype originates from a man aged 25-40 years in good health. CDR3 amino acids: CAISVGRGGYEQYF. DNA of the CDR3: TGTGCCATCAGTGTTGGGCGGGGGGGCTACGAGCAGTACTTC.